The next 32 T cell receptor beta chains were all read from a single sample in a study of shared clonotypes between healthy human individuals. It was CD45RO-negative cells, positively selected for CCR7, that made up naive CD8 cells, with terminally differentiated effector memory CD45RA+ cells excluded. Profiled with immunoSEQ multiplex PCR; TCRdb holds only in-frame clones, not every one. Altogether about 2.2 million clones are present, approximately 92% being singletons, with the ten largest covering around 1.7%. Sequences were obtained from naive CD8+ T cells from PBMCs. Receptors were obtained from a man between 18 and 35 years old in good health. Some clones in this sample may be carry-over from other donors' samples.

The chain carries TRBV10-2 and TRBJ2-1, with 7 bases aligning to TRBD2. From germline, CDR1 is WSHSY and CDR2 SAAADI. V dropped 3 bases and J dropped 6; count of bases not matched to a gene: 8. CDR3 length equals 15 residues. The CDR3 reads CASSDYSTGGNEQFF. In nucleotides, the CDR3 is TGCGCCAGCAGTGACTACTCAACGGGGGGCAATGAGCAGTTCTTC.

The rearrangement uses TRBV5-4 and TRBJ2-7, with 9 bases matching TRBD2. V was clipped by 4 bases and J by 5 bases; unmatched bases: 10. Germline V gives CDR1 SGHNT, CDR2 YYREEE (reference sequence). The CDR3 runs to 15 residues. DNA of the CDR3: TGTGCCAGCAGCCCTGTCGTAGCGGGAGCCAACGAGCAGTACTTC. It encodes CASSPVVAGANEQYF. The variable domain in full, with the rest retrieved from reference TRBV5-4 and TRBJ2-7, is ETGVTQSPTHLIKTRGQQVTLRCSSQSGHNTVSWYQQALGQGPQFIFQYYREEENGRGNFPPRFSGLQFPNYSSELNVNALELDDSALYLCASSPVVAGANEQYFGPGTRLTVT.

The chain has TRBV6-6 and TRBJ2-1, with D hard to call. Trimming removed 6 bases from V and 7 bases from J, with 13 bases in between. The CDR3 is 13 amino acids. Germline V gene sequence: CDR1 MNHNY, CDR2 SVGAGI (reference sequence). This chain's CDR3 is CASSSDWENEQFF. The CDR3 nucleotides are TGTGCCAGCAGCTCGGATTGGGAAAATGAGCAGTTCTTC.

This chain links TRBV28 with TRBJ2-4, with D maybe TRBD2 (5 bases). CDR3 size: 15 residues. Trimming stripped 6 bases from V and 6 bases from J, with 18 bases between. Germline V CDR1 and CDR2: MDHEN, SYDVKM. The CDR3: CASSLVWGEGNIQYF. DNA of the CDR3: TGTGCCAGCAGCCTAGTCTGGGGAGAAGGAAACATTCAGTACTTC. Variable domain in full (rest from reference TRBV28 and TRBJ2-4): DVKVTQSSRYLVKRTGEKVFLECVQDMDHENMFWYRQDPGLGLRLIYFSYDVKMKEKGDIPEGYSVSREKKERFSLILESASTNQTSMYLCASSLVWGEGNIQYFGAGTRLSVL.

This clone was recorded once. V usage is TRBV27 and J usage is TRBJ1-1, with D possibly matching TRBD1 (6 bases). Trimming removed 6 bases from V and 3 bases from J, with 26 bases in between. The CDR3 contains 18 residues. Germline values: CDR1 MNHEY, CDR2 SMNVEV (reference sequence). Here the CDR3 DNA reads TGTGCCAGCAGCCCGACCTTTCTAAGGGGGGTTCGGGACACTGAAGCTTTCTTT. Translated: CASSPTFLRGVRDTEAFF.

The chain employs TRBV19 and TRBJ2-7, with a tentative D call TRBD1 (5 bases). This CDR3 region has 14 residues. Germline loops: CDR1 LNHDA, CDR2 SQIVND (reference sequence). V was shortened by 5 bases and J by 2 bases, with 13 bases between the two germline ends. The CDR3 reads CASSGLLGPYEQYF. CDR3 nucleotide sequence: TGTGCCAGTAGTGGTTTGTTGGGGCCCTACGAGCAGTACTTC. Together with reference TRBV19 and TRBJ2-7, the CDR3 gives the full variable domain: DGGITQSPKYLFRKEGQNVTLSCEQNLNHDAMYWYRQDPGQGLRLIYYSQIVNDFQKGDIAEGYSVSREKKESFPLTVTSAQKNPTAFYLCASSGLLGPYEQYFGPGTRLTVT.

This clone was picked up one time. CDR3 nucleotide sequence: TGTGCCAGCAGTTTACGCGGGACAGGCTATGGCTACACCTTC. Protein: CASSLRGTGYGYTF. The V and J genes are TRBV6-5 and TRBJ1-2; 8 bases line up with TRBD1. V lost 4 bases, J lost 4 bases, and 5 bases stayed unmatched. Germline V lookup: CDR1 MNHEY, CDR2 SVGAGI. CDR3 length: 14 amino acids.

The genes are TRBV4-1 and TRBJ2-7; a weak D match, TRBD2 (6 bases). The length of the CDR3 is 16 residues. Trimming took off 4 bases at V and 1 base at J, with 17 bases between the two ends. The V gene's germline CDR1 is MGHRA and CDR2 YSYEKL. In DNA form, the CDR3 reads TGCGCCAGCAGCCCGTCCGTGGCTAGCGTTTCCTACGAGCAGTACTTC. Its protein product is CASSPSVASVSYEQYF.

The rearrangement joins TRBV6-1 to TRBJ2-1, with a tentative D call TRBD1 (6 bases). Trimming took off 4 bases at V and 0 bases at J, with 10 bases between the two ends. The CDR3 contains 15 residues. The V gene's germline CDR1 is MNHNS and CDR2 SASEGT. CDR3 sequence reads: CASSGGTRSYNEQFF. CDR3 coding DNA: TGTGCCAGCAGTGGGGGGACACGCTCCTACAATGAGCAGTTCTTC.

The rearrangement uses TRBV6-5 and TRBJ2-7, with D possibly matching TRBD1 (6 bases). Germline loops: CDR1 MNHEY, CDR2 SVGAGI. The V gene lost 2 bases and the J gene lost 0 bases, with 8 bases spanning the gap. The length of the CDR3 is 14 residues. CDR3 coding DNA: TGTGCCAGCAGTTACGTACAGGGCTCCTACGAGCAGTACTTC. This sequence encodes CASSYVQGSYEQYF.

This chain connects TRBV27 to TRBJ2-5; TRBD1 is a possible D gene (7 bases). V shed 5 bases and J shed 5 bases, with 21 bases lying between them. Germline values: CDR1 MNHEY, CDR2 SMNVEV (reference sequence). The CDR3 runs to 16 residues. The CDR3 is CASSAFTGEAKETQYF. The CDR3 coding sequence is TGTGCCAGCAGTGCATTCACAGGGGAGGCTAAGGAGACCCAGTACTTC.

The chain is built from TRBV28 and TRBJ2-2; 8 nucleotides line up with TRBD1. From germline, CDR1 is MDHEN and CDR2 SYDVKM. CDR3 length: 15 amino acids. Losses at the gene ends were 1 base for V and 5 bases for J; bases not matched to a gene: 3. The CDR3 DNA is TGTGCCAGCAGTTTATCAGGGGGCAGGACCGGGGAGCTGTTTTTT. This codes for CASSLSGGRTGELFF. Full variable domain (outside the CDR3, taken from reference TRBV28 and TRBJ2-2): DVKVTQSSRYLVKRTGEKVFLECVQDMDHENMFWYRQDPGLGLRLIYFSYDVKMKEKGDIPEGYSVSREKKERFSLILESASTNQTSMYLCASSLSGGRTGELFFGEGSRLTVL.

A note on this clone: The germline gene is not matched at one end of the junction; a read error may be the cause. V gene TRBV14 combines with J gene TRBJ1-2, with D unclear. CDR1 is SGHDN, CDR2 FVKESK, per germline. The CDR3 has 11 amino acids. The chain's CDR3 is CASSQDFHPFF. In DNA form, the CDR3 reads TGTGCCAGCAGCCAAGATTTCCACCCCTTCTTC.

The V call is TRBV11-2, the J call TRBJ2-7, with D possibly called TRBD1 or TRBD2 (5 bases each). The CDR3 spans 18 residues. Germline CDR1 is SGHAT and CDR2 is FQNNGV. The V end lost 4 bases, the J end lost 4 bases, and 26 bases lay between the germline ends. The CDR3 nucleotides are TGTGCCAGCAGCTCAATTGGGTTAGAGGGGCAAACTACATACGAGCAGTACTTC. Encoded protein: CASSSIGLEGQTTYEQYF.

This clone was observed a few times. The same CDR3 also results from other DNA sequences found in this sample. The rearrangement joins TRBV27 to TRBJ2-2; D is undetermined. Germline CDR1 MNHEY, CDR2 SMNVEV (reference sequence). The CDR3 consists of 12 residues. V lost 6 bases and J 8 bases, leaving 10 bases between the germline ends. CDR3 DNA: TGTGCCAGCAGCCTCCTCCCGGGGGAGCTGTTTTTT. Protein sequence: CASSLLPGELFF.

The sample holds one count of this clone. The chain carries TRBV4-3 and TRBJ2-2; TRBD1 matches 7 bases. V trimming: 5 bases; J trimming: 2 bases; junction bases outside the gene matches: 5. Germline CDR1 and CDR2: LGHNA and YSLEER. This CDR3 has 15 residues. The CDR3 DNA follows: TGCGCCAGCAGCTTGGACAGGACCAACACCGGGGAGCTGTTTTTT. Translated, it gives CASSLDRTNTGELFF.

J is TRBJ2-5 and V is TRBV28; TRBD1 might be the D (6 bases). CDR3 length: 13 amino acids. The V gene's germline CDR1 is MDHEN and CDR2 SYDVKM. V was clipped by 3 bases and J by 5 bases, with 10 bases between them. The CDR3 region is CASSFQGPETQYF. For the CDR3, the DNA is TGTGCCAGCAGTTTCCAGGGGCCGGAGACCCAGTACTTC.

V is TRBV11-2 and J is TRBJ2-3, with D perhaps TRBD1 (6 bases). The CDR3 consists of 13 residues. The V gene lost 5 bases and the J gene lost 10 bases, with 16 bases spanning the gap. From germline, CDR1 is SGHAT and CDR2 FQNNGV. As DNA, the CDR3 is TGTGCCAGCAGCGTCTTACAGGGTGGGGCGCAGTATTTT. This sequence encodes CASSVLQGGAQYF.

J is TRBJ2-7 and V is TRBV29-1; D might be TRBD2 (6 bases). The CDR3 length is 12 residues. Looked up from germline, CDR1 is SQVTM and CDR2 is ANQGSEA. V was cut by 7 bases and J by 3 bases, with 13 bases left in between. CDR3 in amino acids: CSAGGTVYEQYF. CDR3 DNA sequence: TGCAGCGCTGGTGGGACTGTCTACGAGCAGTACTTC.

This rearrangement joins TRBV5-6 to TRBJ2-7, with D perhaps TRBD2 (6 bases). Trimming left V 10 bases short and J 2 bases short, with 16 bases between. The CDR3 is 13 residues long. Germline V gene data show CDR1 as SGHDT and CDR2 as YYEEEE. Written as DNA, the CDR3 is TGTGCCCCGGCTACTAGCAGTACCTACGAGCAGTACTTC. It translates to CAPATSSTYEQYF.

The chain couples TRBV5-5 to TRBJ2-6; D gene unclear. Per the germline V gene, CDR1 is SGHKS and CDR2 is YYEKEE (reference sequence). CDR3 length: 15 amino acids. The V end lost 2 bases, the J end lost 0 bases, and 6 bases lay between the germline ends. The chain's CDR3 is CASSFEISGANVLTF. In nucleotides, the CDR3 is TGTGCCAGCAGCTTTGAGATCTCTGGGGCCAACGTCCTGACTTTC.

The CDR3 spells CASSPPMTRGGIQYF. The DNA of the CDR3 is TGTGCCAGCTCACCACCTATGACCCGCGGCGGCATTCAGTACTTC. The gene calls are TRBV18 and TRBJ2-4; D is unresolved. This CDR3 is 15 amino acids long. Looked up from germline, CDR1 is KGHSH and CDR2 is LQKENI. The V end lost 0 bases, the J end lost 9 bases, and 15 bases lay between the germline ends.

This chain connects TRBV4-3 to TRBJ2-1, with D unresolved. The CDR3 consists of 15 residues. Deletions cut 1 base from V and 0 bases from J, with 7 bases between. CDR1 and CDR2 from the germline V gene are LGHNA and YSLEER. In DNA form, the CDR3 reads TGCGCCAGCAGCCAAGGCAGCCGCTCCTACAATGAGCAGTTCTTC. Its protein product is CASSQGSRSYNEQFF.

V and J are TRBV19 and TRBJ2-7; 8 bases map to TRBD1. After removal of 6 bases from V and 2 bases from J, the junction contained 3 bases not matched to a gene. CDR1 is LNHDA and CDR2 is SQIVND in the germline V gene (reference sequence). There are 13 residues in the CDR3. CDR3 loop: CASREDRAYEQYF. The DNA of the CDR3 is TGTGCCAGTAGAGAGGACAGGGCCTACGAGCAGTACTTC.

CDR3 loop: CATSRVGRRDSGNTIYF. For the CDR3, the DNA is TGTGCCACCAGCAGAGTAGGACGCCGGGACTCTGGAAACACCATATATTTT. The chain is built from TRBV15 and TRBJ1-3; D is unresolved. Germline V lookup: CDR1 LNHNV, CDR2 YYDKDF (reference sequence). The V end was cut by 1 base, the J end by 0 bases, with 13 bases between. The CDR3 has 17 residues.

This rearrangement joins TRBV4-1 to TRBJ2-7; no reliable D call. Trimming took off 1 base at V and 4 bases at J, with 11 bases between the two ends. The CDR3 loop spans 14 amino acids. Germline values: CDR1 MGHRA, CDR2 YSYEKL. CDR3 region: CASSQAPGNYEQYF. The CDR3 DNA reads as TGCGCCAGCAGCCAAGCGCCCGGTAATTACGAGCAGTACTTC.

The table lists this clone with a count of one. This chain links TRBV15 with TRBJ1-2; D may be TRBD1 (6 bases). The CDR3 sequence is 16 residues long. Between the trimmed V and J ends, which lost 4 bases and 0 bases, there was a span of 15 bases. The germline V gene encodes CDR1 LNHNV and CDR2 YYDKDF (reference sequence). CDR3 nucleotides: TGTGCCACCAGCACCCGGGACACCGTAGCTAACTATGGCTACACCTTC. Its protein product is CATSTRDTVANYGYTF.

The chain recombines TRBV6-5 with TRBJ1-1; D is unclear. The V gene lost 10 bases and the J gene lost 3 bases, with 18 bases spanning the gap. CDR1 MNHEY and CDR2 SVGAGI come from the germline V gene. The CDR3 is 14 residues long. CDR3 protein: CATSSERRDTEAFF. CDR3 bases: TGTGCCACCTCTTCAGAGCGGCGGGACACTGAAGCTTTCTTT.

The gene calls are TRBV7-9 and TRBJ1-2; a possible D gene is TRBD1 (6 bases). CDR1 is SEHNR, CDR2 FQNEAQ, per germline (reference sequence). Trimming removed 5 bases from V and 5 bases from J, with 15 bases in between. The CDR3 covers 14 residues. The CDR3 DNA is TGTGCCAGCAGCCAATCGGGACAAGGATATGGCTACACCTTC. Protein sequence: CASSQSGQGYGYTF.

The chain links TRBV4-2 to TRBJ2-7; 7 bases are a match to TRBD1. Germline CDR1 LGHNA, CDR2 YNFKEQ. CDR3 length: 13 residues. With 5 bases clipped from V and 7 bases from J, the junction kept 8 bases outside the gene matches. The CDR3 DNA is TGTGCCAGCAGCGTCGGGACGACAGGGGAGCAGTACTTC. It specifies CASSVGTTGEQYF.

The chain recombines TRBV11-2 with TRBJ2-5; tentatively, D is TRBD2 (6 bases). Germline CDR1 SGHAT, CDR2 FQNNGV. The CDR3 length is 15 residues. V was cut by 3 bases and J by 2 bases, with 13 bases left in between. The CDR3 is CASSFRGGGQETQYF. The CDR3 bases are TGTGCCAGCAGCTTTAGGGGAGGTGGGCAAGAGACCCAGTACTTC.

The rearrangement links TRBV18 to TRBJ2-2, with TRBD1 identical over 8 bases. There are 17 residues in the CDR3. The germline CDR1 and CDR2 sequences are KGHSH and LQKENI. V dropped 2 bases and J dropped 3; count of bases not matched to a gene: 8. CDR3 region: CASSPSPDRGDTGELFF. CDR3 DNA: TGTGCCAGCTCACCATCCCCCGACAGGGGAGACACCGGGGAGCTGTTTTTT.